A selection of T cell receptor beta chains follows, all from one sample in a study of Graves' ophthalmopathy and Graves' hyperthyroidism. TCRdb re-called the multiplex PCR reads with MiXCR, one entry per CDR3 protein. In the table there are some 250,000 distinct CDR3 sequences, around 45% of which are singletons. Sequencing was performed on peripheral blood. The receptors originated from an adult man with Graves' ophthalmopathy. The CDR3 runs from the conserved cysteine through the conserved F or W. The D gene is left open where the match is weak. Clone size is shown for a subset of rows, as once, few, many or a class of expanded clone.

D: -
V: TRBV25-1
J: TRBJ2-5
size: -
DNA: TGTGCCAGCAGGGGGGTCGAGACCCAGTACTTC
CDR3: CASRGVETQYF

D: -
V: TRBV12-3/TRBV12-4
J: TRBJ2-2
size: -
DNA: TGTGCTAGTGGTTTTTGGACAGAATTAGACACCGGGGAGCTGTTTTTT
CDR3: CASGFWTELDTGELFF

D: -
V: TRBV29-1
J: TRBJ2-2
size: -
DNA: TGCAGCGTTGCCCCCGGAGAGGGGGGCACCGGGGAGCTGTTTTTT
CDR3: CSVAPGEGGTGELFF

D: -
V: TRBV7-8
J: TRBJ2-6
size: -
DNA: TGTGCCAGCAGCTCTGCAGGGGTTGGTGGGGCCAACGTCCTGACTTTC
CDR3: CASSSAGVGGANVLTF

D: -
V: TRBV2
J: TRBJ1-2
size: -
DNA: TGTGCCAGCTCACCCGGGCCTTCGAGGGGCTACACCTTC
CDR3: CASSPGPSRGYTF

D: -
V: TRBV7-9
J: TRBJ1-4
size: -
DNA: TGTGCCAGCTCACCCGCCACAGGAGTTAATGAAAAACTGTTTTTT
CDR3: CASSPATGVNEKLFF

D: TRBD1
V: TRBV4-1
J: TRBJ1-5
size: -
DNA: TGCGCCAGCAGCTCCGACAGGGTGTTTGTCAATCAGCCCCAGCATTTT
CDR3: CASSSDRVFVNQPQHF

D: -
V: TRBV7-9
J: TRBJ2-6
size: -
DNA: TGTGCCAGCAGCTTAGACCGAATCCTCCCTGGGGCCAACGTCCTGACTTTC
CDR3: CASSLDRILPGANVLTF

D: -
V: TRBV24-1
J: TRBJ1-5
size: -
DNA: TGTGCCACCAGTGATTTCGTTGGGGGGCCCCAGCATTTT
CDR3: CATSDFVGGPQHF

D: -
V: TRBV5-8
J: TRBJ1-2
size: few
DNA: TGTGCCAGCAGCCCGACGAGGGAACGCTACACCTTC
CDR3: CASSPTRERYTF

D: TRBD1
V: TRBV20-1
J: TRBJ2-2
size: -
DNA: TGCAGTGCTAGACGGACAGGGGGGAACACCGGGGAGCTGTTTTTT
CDR3: CSARRTGGNTGELFF

D: -
V: TRBV10-3
J: TRBJ2-7
size: once
DNA: TGTGCCAGTTCAGGACAGAGCCCTAGTGAGCAGTACTTC
CDR3: CASSGQSPSEQYF

D: -
V: TRBV20-1
J: TRBJ1-2
size: -
DNA: TGCAGTGCTAGAAGGCAGGGGTCAGACTATGGCTACACCTTC
CDR3: CSARRQGSDYGYTF

D: -
V: TRBV4-2
J: TRBJ1-2
size: -
DNA: TGTGCCAGCAGCCAAGTCCCGGGGGCAGACTATGGCTACACCTTC
CDR3: CASSQVPGADYGYTF

D: -
V: TRBV7-9
J: TRBJ2-7
size: -
DNA: TGTGCCAGCAGCTTACGGCCGGAACGGCGATTTGGGAGTGAGCAGTACTTC
CDR3: CASSLRPERRFGSEQYF

D: TRBD1
V: TRBV5-1
J: TRBJ1-1
size: -
DNA: TGCGCCAGCAGCCCTGGGACAGGGGACACTGAAGCTTTCTTT
CDR3: CASSPGTGDTEAFF

D: TRBD1
V: TRBV7-2
J: TRBJ2-6
size: -
DNA: TGTGCCAGCAGGACAGGGTCCAACGTCCTGACTTTC
CDR3: CASRTGSNVLTF

D: -
V: TRBV25-1
J: TRBJ2-2
size: many
DNA: TGTGCCTTCGACGCCGCCGGGGAGCTGTTTTTT
CDR3: CAFDAAGELFF

D: -
V: TRBV29-1
J: TRBJ2-5
size: -
DNA: TGCAGCGTTGATCGCGGGATCTCGGAGACCCAGTACTTC
CDR3: CSVDRGISETQYF

D: -
V: TRBV29-1
J: TRBJ2-5
size: -
DNA: TGCAGCGTTGAAGGAGTCCAAGAGACCCAGTACTTC
CDR3: CSVEGVQETQYF

D: -
V: TRBV29-1
J: TRBJ1-3
size: -
DNA: TGCAGCTCTCTCGGCTCTGGAAACACCATATATTTT
CDR3: CSSLGSGNTIYF

D: -
V: TRBV15
J: TRBJ1-4
size: -
DNA: TGTGCCACCACCGTCAACAGTGGTGAAAAACTGTTTTTT
CDR3: CATTVNSGEKLFF

D: -
V: TRBV9
J: TRBJ1-2
size: few
DNA: TGTGCCAGCAGCGTACGGGCGACAGTCAGCTATGGCTACACCTTC
CDR3: CASSVRATVSYGYTF

D: -
V: TRBV20-1
J: TRBJ2-5
size: -
DNA: TGCAGTGCTAGAGTAAGGAGGGGGCATGAGACCCAGTACTTC
CDR3: CSARVRRGHETQYF

D: -
V: TRBV4-1
J: TRBJ2-5
size: once
DNA: TGCGCCAGCAGCCAGGGGCCAGGGGTTGGGGCCCAGTACTTC
CDR3: CASSQGPGVGAQYF

D: -
V: TRBV9
J: TRBJ2-7
size: -
DNA: TGTGCCAGCAGCGTGGGCAGGGGAGGAGAGCAGTACTTC
CDR3: CASSVGRGGEQYF

D: -
V: TRBV10-2
J: TRBJ1-5
size: few
DNA: TGCGCCAGCAGTGAGGAGGAATATAGCAATCAGCCCCAGCATTTT
CDR3: CASSEEEYSNQPQHF

D: -
V: TRBV7-9
J: TRBJ2-7
size: -
DNA: TGTGCCAGCAGCTTCCGGGCCCGCTCCTACGAGCAGTACTTC
CDR3: CASSFRARSYEQYF

D: TRBD1
V: TRBV5-1
J: TRBJ2-5
size: few
DNA: TGCGCCAGCAGTCTAGGACAGGCTGGGGGTCAAGAGACCCAGTACTTC
CDR3: CASSLGQAGGQETQYF

D: -
V: TRBV11-2
J: TRBJ2-7
size: -
DNA: TGTGCCAGCAGCACCCTTGATTTTGGCGGGGCCTACGAGCAGTACTTC
CDR3: CASSTLDFGGAYEQYF

D: -
V: TRBV20-1
J: TRBJ1-1
size: few
DNA: TGCAGTGCCTCGCGGGAAGCACTGAACACTGAAGCTTTCTTT
CDR3: CSASREALNTEAFF

D: TRBD2
V: TRBV7-8
J: TRBJ2-7
size: -
DNA: TGTGCCAGCAGCTTTGGCTTTGGACTAGCGGAGAGCTCCTACGAGCAGTACTTC
CDR3: CASSFGFGLAESSYEQYF

D: -
V: TRBV2
J: TRBJ1-4
size: -
DNA: TGTGCCAGCAGTGGGGATTTAGCGGGGGCCTACGAAAAACTGTTTTTT
CDR3: CASSGDLAGAYEKLFF

D: -
V: TRBV29-1
J: TRBJ2-7
size: -
DNA: TGCAGCGTTGCAGAGTACGAGCAGTACTTC
CDR3: CSVAEYEQYF

D: TRBD1
V: TRBV12-3/TRBV12-4
J: TRBJ2-5
size: -
DNA: TGTGCCAGCAAGGTACAGGGGGCGGGCCAAGAGACCCAGTACTTC
CDR3: CASKVQGAGQETQYF

D: -
V: TRBV6-5
J: TRBJ1-2
size: -
DNA: TGTGCCAGCAGTTCCGGTGCAGGGATCTATGGCTACACCTTC
CDR3: CASSSGAGIYGYTF

D: -
V: TRBV20-1
J: TRBJ2-3
size: -
DNA: TGCAGTGCTAGCATCACAGGGGGGGAGCAGTATTTT
CDR3: CSASITGGEQYF

D: -
V: TRBV2
J: TRBJ2-7
size: few
DNA: TGTGCCAGCAGTTTCAGGGGTACCTACGAGCAGTACTTC
CDR3: CASSFRGTYEQYF

D: -
V: TRBV29-1
J: TRBJ1-4
size: -
DNA: TGCAGCGTCAAAGAGGCAACTAATGAAAAACTGTTTTTT
CDR3: CSVKEATNEKLFF

D: -
V: TRBV4-1
J: TRBJ2-7
size: few
DNA: TGCGCCAGCAGCCCAATCACTAGCTCCGTCCCCTTCGAGCAGTACTTC
CDR3: CASSPITSSVPFEQYF

D: TRBD2
V: TRBV10-3
J: TRBJ2-5
size: few
DNA: TGTGCCATCCAGGGAGCGGGGGGTTCCCAAGAGACCCAGTACTTC
CDR3: CAIQGAGGSQETQYF

D: -
V: TRBV20-1
J: TRBJ1-1
size: -
DNA: TGCAGTGCTAGAGATTTTGGGGTCAACACTGAAGCTTTCTTT
CDR3: CSARDFGVNTEAFF

D: -
V: TRBV10-2
J: TRBJ1-2
size: few
DNA: TGCGCCAGCAGTTGGGGACAAGGGCAGGTTGGCTACACCTTC
CDR3: CASSWGQGQVGYTF

D: TRBD2
V: TRBV24-1
J: TRBJ2-3
size: -
DNA: TGTGCCACCAGCCAGAACGTGGGAGGGAGAGATACGCAGTATTTT
CDR3: CATSQNVGGRDTQYF

D: -
V: TRBV19
J: TRBJ2-7
size: -
DNA: TGTGCTAGAGGCCACAACTACGAGCAGTACTTC
CDR3: CARGHNYEQYF

D: TRBD1
V: TRBV12-3/TRBV12-4
J: TRBJ1-4
size: -
DNA: TGTGCCAGCAGGCAGGGGGCCACTAATGAAAAACTGTTTTTT
CDR3: CASRQGATNEKLFF

D: -
V: TRBV6-5
J: TRBJ1-5
size: -
DNA: TGTGCCAGCAGTTACTCAGGTGCCGTCGGTGAGCCCCAGCATTTT
CDR3: CASSYSGAVGEPQHF

D: -
V: TRBV20-1
J: TRBJ1-6
size: many
DNA: TGCAGTGCTAGAGATACGGGTTCACCCCTCCACTTT
CDR3: CSARDTGSPLHF

D: -
V: TRBV24-1
J: TRBJ2-5
size: many
DNA: TGTGCCACCTCCCGACGGGAACAAGAGACCCAGTACTTC
CDR3: CATSRREQETQYF